Listed below are T cell receptor beta chains from one sample, sequenced in a study of blood T cell repertoires in COVID-19. The repertoire was sequenced with immunoSEQ multiplex PCR; TCRdb's copy has only in-frame clones and lacks some. This sample has approximately 250,000 clones, with approximately 87% found just once. The material sequenced was peripheral blood. The receptors were gathered from a man in his 60s who had recovered from COVID-19. Each CDR3 is given with its conserved first and last residue. A D gene is named only where the DNA matches it firmly. Size values are once, few and many counts, or a class for expanded clones, and some rows have none.

j_call clone_size cdr3_length d_call v_call cdr3_aa cdr3_nt
TRBJ2-1 . 15 TRBD1 TRBV10-2 CASRPGQGRFNEQFF TGCGCCAGCAGGCCCGGACAGGGGAGGTTCAATGAGCAGTTCTTC
TRBJ2-3 . 17 . TRBV28 CASSLRFMTQSTDTQYF TGTGCCAGCAGTTTACGCTTCATGACACAAAGCACAGATACGCAGTATTTT
TRBJ2-5 . 14 TRBD2 TRBV18 CASSSGSGRETQYF TGTGCCAGCTCATCGGGTAGCGGGAGAGAGACCCAGTACTTC
TRBJ2-3 . 13 . TRBV6-5 CASETASTDTQYF TGTGCCAGCGAGACAGCCAGCACAGATACGCAGTATTTT
TRBJ1-1 . 13 . TRBV9 CASSVATGTKAFF TGTGCCAGCAGCGTAGCTACAGGGACAAAAGCTTTCTTT
TRBJ1-1 . 11 . TRBV28 CASTLFDEAFF TGTGCCAGCACCCTATTCGATGAAGCTTTCTTT
TRBJ1-1 . 13 . TRBV11-2 CASSLAGKLEAFF TGTGCCAGCAGCTTAGCAGGCAAACTTGAAGCTTTCTTT
TRBJ2-3 few 11 . TRBV30 CALDFPDTQYF TGTGCCCTGGACTTCCCAGATACGCAGTATTTT
TRBJ1-3 . 15 TRBD1 TRBV27 CASSSLGGAGNTIYF TGTGCCAGCAGTTCCCTAGGGGGCGCTGGAAACACCATATATTTT
TRBJ2-1 . 14 TRBD2 TRBV6-7 CATRGSGGLGEQFF TGTGCCACCCGCGGTAGCGGGGGGCTCGGTGAGCAGTTCTTC
TRBJ1-2 . 14 TRBD1 TRBV9 CASSVGQGRDGYTF TGTGCCAGCAGCGTAGGACAGGGAAGGGATGGCTACACCTTC
TRBJ2-1 . 15 . TRBV11-2 CASSPERSLYNEQFF TGTGCCAGCAGCCCAGAGCGGAGCCTCTACAATGAGCAGTTCTTC
TRBJ1-5 . 14 TRBD1 TRBV28 CASRPQGGNQPQHF TGTGCCAGCAGACCTCAGGGGGGCAATCAGCCCCAGCATTTT
TRBJ2-7 . 14 . TRBV5-1 CASSLGGQNYEQYF TGCGCCAGCAGCTTGGGCGGGCAGAACTACGAGCAGTACTTC
TRBJ1-3 few 16 . TRBV19 CASSPSGLLSGNTIYF TGTGCCAGTAGTCCCTCCGGACTCCTGTCGGGAAACACCATATATTTT
TRBJ2-7 . 15 . TRBV19 CASSAPPQGPHEQYF TGTGCCAGTAGTGCCCCCCCACAGGGACCCCACGAGCAGTACTTC
TRBJ2-7 . 13 . TRBV4-2 CASSQVLAYEQYF TGTGCCAGCAGCCAAGTATTGGCTTACGAGCAGTACTTC
TRBJ1-4 . 15 TRBD1 TRBV9 CASSLAGTGNEKLFF TGTGCCAGCAGCCTCGCCGGGACAGGGAATGAAAAACTGTTTTTT
TRBJ1-5 . 15 TRBD1 TRBV27 CASKLTGGGNQPQHF TGTGCCAGCAAATTGACAGGGGGAGGCAATCAGCCCCAGCATTTT
TRBJ2-7 . 16 TRBD2 TRBV5-5 CASSARPSGASYEQYF TGTGCCAGCAGCGCTCGACCTAGCGGGGCCTCCTACGAGCAGTACTTC
TRBJ2-7 . 11 TRBD2 TRBV6-4 CARGGSGEQYF TGTGCCAGGGGAGGGTCGGGCGAGCAGTACTTC
TRBJ1-1 . 12 . TRBV5-6 CASSLSYTEAFF TGTGCCAGCAGCTTATCGTACACTGAAGCTTTCTTT
TRBJ2-1 . 14 TRBD2 TRBV5-4 CASQLAGGRLEQFF TGTGCCAGCCAGCTAGCGGGAGGCAGGCTTGAGCAGTTCTTC
TRBJ2-7 . 13 TRBD1 TRBV29-1 CSASRQGTYEQYF TGCAGCGCTTCTCGACAGGGCACCTACGAGCAGTACTTC
TRBJ2-7 . 15 . TRBV3-1/TRBV3-2 CASSQLGTPAHEQYF TGTGCCAGCAGCCAGTTAGGGACTCCCGCCCACGAGCAGTACTTC
TRBJ2-3 . 16 . TRBV7-8 CASRLLGGGSTDTQYF TGTGCCAGCAGGCTCCTCGGGGGTGGGAGCACAGATACGCAGTATTTT